This record concerns one TCR beta chain sequence. Its target is not known. The entry originates in a study of graft-versus-host responses after intestinal transplantation. As for the study in general: Every recipient had anti-thymocyte globulin induction and 2 to 4 years of tacrolimus plus steroids. Study observations and caveats: Recipient marrow contained GvH clones, some of which appeared first in ileum or blood. Early post-transplant HvG declines showed an association with peak circulating GvH clone levels.

Clones were read by immunoSEQ multiplex PCR, and TCRdb kept only the in-frame ones, dropping some. Of roughly 77,000 clones in the sample, about 90% were seen once. CDR3 length equals 19 residues. Trimming removed 6 bases from V and 1 base from J; junction bases left unmatched: 15. Per the germline V gene, CDR1 is MNHEY and CDR2 is SMNVEV (reference sequence). Sample: unstimulated CD8+ T cells sorted from spleen or lymph node cells, taken before intestinal transplant. This chain connects TRBV27 to TRBJ2-7; 13 positions agree with TRBD2. The sequence came from a human donor who received an intestinal transplant. The CDR3 nucleotides read TGTGCCAGCAGCCGCCGGTTAGGACTAGCGGGAGTGCTGTCCTACGAGCAGTACTTC. Encoded protein: CASSRRLGLAGVLSYEQYF.